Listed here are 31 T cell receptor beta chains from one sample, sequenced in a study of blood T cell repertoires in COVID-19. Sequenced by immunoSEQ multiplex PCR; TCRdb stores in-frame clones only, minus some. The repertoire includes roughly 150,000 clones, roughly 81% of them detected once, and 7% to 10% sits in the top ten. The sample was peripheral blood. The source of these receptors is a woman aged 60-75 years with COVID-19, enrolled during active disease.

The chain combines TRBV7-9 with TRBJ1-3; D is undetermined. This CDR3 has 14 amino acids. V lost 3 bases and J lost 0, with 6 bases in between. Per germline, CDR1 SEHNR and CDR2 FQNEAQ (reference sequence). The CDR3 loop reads CASSFDNSGNTIYF. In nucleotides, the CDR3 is TGTGCCAGCAGCTTTGACAACTCTGGAAACACCATATATTTT.

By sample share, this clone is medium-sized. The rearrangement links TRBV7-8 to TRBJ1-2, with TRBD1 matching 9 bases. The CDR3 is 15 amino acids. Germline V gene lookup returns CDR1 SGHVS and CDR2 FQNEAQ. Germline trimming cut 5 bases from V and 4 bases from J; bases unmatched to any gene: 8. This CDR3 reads CASSRTTGGLYGYTF. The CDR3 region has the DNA TGTGCCAGCAGCAGGACGACAGGGGGACTCTATGGCTACACCTTC.

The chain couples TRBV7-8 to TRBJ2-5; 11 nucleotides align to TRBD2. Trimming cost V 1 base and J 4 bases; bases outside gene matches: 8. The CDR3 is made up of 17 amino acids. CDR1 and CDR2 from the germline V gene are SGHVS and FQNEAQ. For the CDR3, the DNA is TGTGCCAGCAGCTTAGATGTAGCGGGAGGGGGGCCAGAGACCCAGTACTTC. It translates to CASSLDVAGGGPETQYF.

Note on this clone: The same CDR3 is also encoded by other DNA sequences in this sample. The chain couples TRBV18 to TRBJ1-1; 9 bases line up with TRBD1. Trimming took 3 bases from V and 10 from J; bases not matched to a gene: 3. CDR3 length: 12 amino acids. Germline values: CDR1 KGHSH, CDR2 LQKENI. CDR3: CASSPSDRGAFF. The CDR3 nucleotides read TGTGCCAGCTCACCCTCGGACAGGGGAGCTTTCTTT.

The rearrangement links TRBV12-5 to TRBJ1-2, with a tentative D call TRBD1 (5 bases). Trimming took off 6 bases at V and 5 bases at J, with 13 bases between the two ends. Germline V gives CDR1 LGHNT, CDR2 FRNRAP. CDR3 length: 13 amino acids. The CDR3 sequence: CASGPRVGYGYTF. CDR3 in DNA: TGTGCTAGTGGGCCCAGGGTTGGGTATGGCTACACCTTC. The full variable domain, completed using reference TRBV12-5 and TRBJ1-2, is DARVTQTPRHKVTEMGQEVTMRCQPILGHNTVFWYRQTMMQGLELLAYFRNRAPLDDSGMPKDRFSAEMPDATLATLKIQPSEPRDSAVYFCASGPRVGYGYTFGSGTRLTVV.

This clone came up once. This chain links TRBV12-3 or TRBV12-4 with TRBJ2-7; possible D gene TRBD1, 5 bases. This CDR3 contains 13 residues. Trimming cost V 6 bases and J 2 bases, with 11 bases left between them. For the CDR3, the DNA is TGTGCCAGCAGCAACAGGAAAGCCTACGAGCAGTACTTC. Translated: CASSNRKAYEQYF.

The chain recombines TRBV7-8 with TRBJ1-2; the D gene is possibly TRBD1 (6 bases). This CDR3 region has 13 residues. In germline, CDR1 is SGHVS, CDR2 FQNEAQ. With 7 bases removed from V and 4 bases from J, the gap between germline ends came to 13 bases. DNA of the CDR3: TGTGCCAGCACCCCCACGGACAGCTATGGCTACACCTTC. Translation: CASTPTDSYGYTF.

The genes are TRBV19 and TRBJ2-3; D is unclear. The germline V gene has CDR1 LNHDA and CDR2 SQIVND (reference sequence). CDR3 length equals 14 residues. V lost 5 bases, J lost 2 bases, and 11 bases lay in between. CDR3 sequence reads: CASSPRLLTDTQYF. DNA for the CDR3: TGTGCCAGTAGTCCCCGTCTACTCACAGATACGCAGTATTTT.

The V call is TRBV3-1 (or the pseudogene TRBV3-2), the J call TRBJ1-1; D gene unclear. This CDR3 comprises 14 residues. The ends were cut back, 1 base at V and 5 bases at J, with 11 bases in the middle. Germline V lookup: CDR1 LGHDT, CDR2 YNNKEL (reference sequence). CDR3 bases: TGTGCCAGCAGCCAAGTAGCGGGCGGGACTGAAGCTTTCTTT. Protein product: CASSQVAGGTEAFF.

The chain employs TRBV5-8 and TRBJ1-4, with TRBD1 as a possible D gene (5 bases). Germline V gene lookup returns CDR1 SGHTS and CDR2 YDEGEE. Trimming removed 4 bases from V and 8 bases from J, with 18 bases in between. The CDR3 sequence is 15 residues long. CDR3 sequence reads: CASSHTGRGREKLFF. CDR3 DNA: TGTGCCAGCAGCCATACAGGTCGCGGGAGAGAAAAACTGTTTTTT. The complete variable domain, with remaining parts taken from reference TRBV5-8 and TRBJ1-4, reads EAGVTQSPTHLIKTRGQQATLRCSPISGHTSVYWYQQALGLGLQFLLWYDEGEERNRGNFPPRFSGRQFPNYSSELNVNALELEDSALYLCASSHTGRGREKLFFGSGTQLSVL.

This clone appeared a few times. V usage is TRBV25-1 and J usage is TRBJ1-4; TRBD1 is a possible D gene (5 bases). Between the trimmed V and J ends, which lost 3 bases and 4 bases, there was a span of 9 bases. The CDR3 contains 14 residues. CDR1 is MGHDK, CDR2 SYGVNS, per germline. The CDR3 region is CASSDSGGNEKLFF. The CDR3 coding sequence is TGTGCCAGCAGTGACTCCGGGGGTAATGAAAAACTGTTTTTT.

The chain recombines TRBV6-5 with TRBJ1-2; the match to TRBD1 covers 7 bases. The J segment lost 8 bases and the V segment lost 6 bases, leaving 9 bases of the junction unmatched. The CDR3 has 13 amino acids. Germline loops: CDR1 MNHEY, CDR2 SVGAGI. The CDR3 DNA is TGTGCCAGCAGACCCGACAGGGCTCGGGGCTACACCTTC. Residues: CASRPDRARGYTF.

The CDR3 DNA is TGTGCCAGCAGCTTAGAGGGGGTACACGAGCAGTACTTC. Translation gives CASSLEGVHEQYF. The V gene is TRBV7-8, the J gene TRBJ2-7; a weak D match, TRBD1 (6 bases). With 1 base removed from V and 5 bases from J, the gap between germline ends came to 9 bases. The CDR3 loop spans 13 amino acids. Germline V CDR1 and CDR2: SGHVS, FQNEAQ.

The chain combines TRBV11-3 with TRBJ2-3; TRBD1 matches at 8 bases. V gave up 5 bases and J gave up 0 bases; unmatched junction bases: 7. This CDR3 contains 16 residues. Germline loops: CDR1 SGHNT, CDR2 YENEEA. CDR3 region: CASSPRTGRSTDTQYF. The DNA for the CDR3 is TGTGCCAGCAGCCCCAGGACAGGGAGAAGCACAGATACGCAGTATTTT.

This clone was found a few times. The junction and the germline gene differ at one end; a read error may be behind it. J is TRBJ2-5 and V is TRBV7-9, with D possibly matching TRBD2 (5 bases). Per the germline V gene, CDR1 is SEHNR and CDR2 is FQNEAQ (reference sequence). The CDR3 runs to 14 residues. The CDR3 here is CASNLGSPSETQYF. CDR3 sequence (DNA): TGTGCCAGCAACTTAGGGAGCCCGTCGGAGACCCAGTACTTC.

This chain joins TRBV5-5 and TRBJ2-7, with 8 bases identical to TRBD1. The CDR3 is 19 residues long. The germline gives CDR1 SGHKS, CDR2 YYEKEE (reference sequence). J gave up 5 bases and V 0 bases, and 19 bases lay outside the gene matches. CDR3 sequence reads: CASSLESVGSGTGLNEQYF. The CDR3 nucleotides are TGTGCCAGCAGCTTGGAAAGTGTAGGGTCCGGGACAGGCCTCAACGAGCAGTACTTC.

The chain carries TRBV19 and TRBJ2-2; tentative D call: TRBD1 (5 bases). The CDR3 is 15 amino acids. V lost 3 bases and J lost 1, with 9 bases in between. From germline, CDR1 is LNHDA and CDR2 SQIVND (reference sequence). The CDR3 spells CASSMDKLNTGELFF. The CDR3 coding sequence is TGTGCCAGTAGTATGGACAAATTGAACACCGGGGAGCTGTTTTTT.

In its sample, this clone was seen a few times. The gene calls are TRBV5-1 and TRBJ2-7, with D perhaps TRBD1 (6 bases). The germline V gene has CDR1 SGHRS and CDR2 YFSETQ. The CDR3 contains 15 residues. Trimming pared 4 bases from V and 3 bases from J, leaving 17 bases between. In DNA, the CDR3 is TGCGCCAGCAGCATACTCCCGGACAGCAGCTACGAGCAGTACTTC. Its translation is CASSILPDSSYEQYF.

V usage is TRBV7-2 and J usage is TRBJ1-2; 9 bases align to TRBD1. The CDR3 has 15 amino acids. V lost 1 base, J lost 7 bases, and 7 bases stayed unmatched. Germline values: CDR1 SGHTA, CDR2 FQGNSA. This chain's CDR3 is CASSLEGQGLGGYTF. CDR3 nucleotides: TGTGCCAGCAGCTTAGAGGGACAGGGTTTGGGTGGCTACACCTTC. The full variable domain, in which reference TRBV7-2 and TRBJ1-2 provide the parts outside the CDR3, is GAGVSQSPSNKVTEKGKDVELRCDPISGHTALYWYRQSLGQGLEFLIYFQGNSAPDKSGLPSDRFSAERTGGSVSTLTIQRTQQEDSAVYLCASSLEGQGLGGYTFGSGTRLTVV.

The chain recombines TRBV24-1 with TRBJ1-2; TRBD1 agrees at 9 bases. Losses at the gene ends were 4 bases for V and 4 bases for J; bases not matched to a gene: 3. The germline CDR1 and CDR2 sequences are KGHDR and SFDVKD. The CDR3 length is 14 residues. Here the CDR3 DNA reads TGTGCCACCAGTGAGCCGGGACAGGGCTATGGCTACACCTTC. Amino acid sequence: CATSEPGQGYGYTF.

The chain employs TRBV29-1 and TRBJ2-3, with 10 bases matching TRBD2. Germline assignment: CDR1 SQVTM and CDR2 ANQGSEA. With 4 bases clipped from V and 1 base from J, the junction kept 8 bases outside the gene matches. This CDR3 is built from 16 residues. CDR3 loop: CSVGTTSGIGTDTQYF. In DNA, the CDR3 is TGCAGCGTTGGAACTACTAGCGGGATTGGCACAGATACGCAGTATTTT.

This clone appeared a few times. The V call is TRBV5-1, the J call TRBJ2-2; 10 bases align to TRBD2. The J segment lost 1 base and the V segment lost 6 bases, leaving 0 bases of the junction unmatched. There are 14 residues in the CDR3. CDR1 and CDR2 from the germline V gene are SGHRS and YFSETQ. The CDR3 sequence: CASTSGGNTGELFF. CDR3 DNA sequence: TGCGCCAGCACTAGCGGGGGGAACACCGGGGAGCTGTTTTTT.

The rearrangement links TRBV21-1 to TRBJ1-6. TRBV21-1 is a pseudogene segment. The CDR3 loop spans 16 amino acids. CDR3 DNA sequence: TGTGCCAGCAGCAAAAGGGAGGAACATAATAATTCACCCCTCCACTTT. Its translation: CASSKREEHNNSPLHF.

The CDR3 region is CASSEFRIGGFEKLFF. CDR3 in DNA: TGTGCCAGCAGTGAATTTAGAATCGGCGGATTTGAAAAACTGTTTTTT. This chain joins TRBV25-1 and TRBJ1-4; D not certain. CDR1 and CDR2 (germline): MGHDK, SYGVNS. The CDR3 spans 16 residues. The ends were cut back, 1 base at V and 7 bases at J, with 16 bases in the middle.

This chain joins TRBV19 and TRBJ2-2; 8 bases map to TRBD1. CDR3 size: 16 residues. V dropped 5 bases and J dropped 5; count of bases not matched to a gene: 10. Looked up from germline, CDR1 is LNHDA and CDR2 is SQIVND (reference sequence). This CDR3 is CASSATSGQGTGELFF. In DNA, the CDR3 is TGTGCCAGTAGTGCCACAAGCGGACAGGGAACCGGGGAGCTGTTTTTT.

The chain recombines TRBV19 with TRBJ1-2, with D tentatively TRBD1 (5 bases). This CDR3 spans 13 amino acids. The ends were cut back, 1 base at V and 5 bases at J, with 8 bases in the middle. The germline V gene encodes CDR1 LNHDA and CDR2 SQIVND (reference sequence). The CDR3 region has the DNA TGTGCCAGTAGTATAGCCAGGGTGTATGGCTACACCTTC. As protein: CASSIARVYGYTF.

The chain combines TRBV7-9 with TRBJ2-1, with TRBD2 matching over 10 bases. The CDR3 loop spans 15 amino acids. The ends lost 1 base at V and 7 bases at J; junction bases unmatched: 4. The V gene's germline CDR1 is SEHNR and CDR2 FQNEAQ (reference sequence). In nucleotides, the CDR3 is TGTGCCAGCAGCTTAGGTAGCGGGGGGATAAATGAGCAGTTCTTC. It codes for CASSLGSGGINEQFF.

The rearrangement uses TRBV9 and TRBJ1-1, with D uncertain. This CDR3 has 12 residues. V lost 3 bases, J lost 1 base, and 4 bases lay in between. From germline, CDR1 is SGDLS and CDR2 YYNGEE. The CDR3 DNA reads TGTGCCAGCAGCGGAGAGAACACTGAAGCTTTCTTT. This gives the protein CASSGENTEAFF.

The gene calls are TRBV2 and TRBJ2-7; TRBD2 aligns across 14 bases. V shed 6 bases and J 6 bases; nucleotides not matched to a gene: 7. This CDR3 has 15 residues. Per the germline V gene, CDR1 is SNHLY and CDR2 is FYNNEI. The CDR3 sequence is CASRRLAGGPGEQYF. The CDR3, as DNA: TGTGCCAGCAGGCGACTAGCGGGAGGGCCAGGCGAGCAGTACTTC.

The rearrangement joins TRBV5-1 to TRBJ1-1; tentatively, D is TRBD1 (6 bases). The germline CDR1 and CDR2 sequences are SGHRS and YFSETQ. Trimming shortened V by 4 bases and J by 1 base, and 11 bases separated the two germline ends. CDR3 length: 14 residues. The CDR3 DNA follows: TGCGCCAGCAGCGAAACGACAGGGAACACTGAAGCTTTCTTT. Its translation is CASSETTGNTEAFF.

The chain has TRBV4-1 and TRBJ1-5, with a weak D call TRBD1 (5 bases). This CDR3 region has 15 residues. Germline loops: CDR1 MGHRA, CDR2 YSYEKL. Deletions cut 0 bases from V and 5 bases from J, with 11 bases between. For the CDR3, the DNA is TGCGCCAGCAGCCAAGATGGGACTACTTATCAGCCCCAGCATTTT. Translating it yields CASSQDGTTYQPQHF.